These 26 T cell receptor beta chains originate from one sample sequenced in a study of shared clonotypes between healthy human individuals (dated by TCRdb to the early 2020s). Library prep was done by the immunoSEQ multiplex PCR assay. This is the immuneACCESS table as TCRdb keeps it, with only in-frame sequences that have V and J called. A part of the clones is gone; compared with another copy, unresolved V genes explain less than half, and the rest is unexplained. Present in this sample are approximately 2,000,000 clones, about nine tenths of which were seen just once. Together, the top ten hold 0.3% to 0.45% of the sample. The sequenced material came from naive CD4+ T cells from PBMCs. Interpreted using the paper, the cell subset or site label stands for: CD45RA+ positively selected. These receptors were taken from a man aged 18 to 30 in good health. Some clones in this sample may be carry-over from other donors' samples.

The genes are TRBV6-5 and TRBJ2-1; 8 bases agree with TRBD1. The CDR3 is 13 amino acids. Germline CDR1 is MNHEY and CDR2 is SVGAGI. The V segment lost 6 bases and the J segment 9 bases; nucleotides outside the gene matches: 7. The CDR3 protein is CASRDRVISEQFF. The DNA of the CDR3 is TGTGCCAGCAGGGACAGGGTTATCAGTGAGCAGTTCTTC.

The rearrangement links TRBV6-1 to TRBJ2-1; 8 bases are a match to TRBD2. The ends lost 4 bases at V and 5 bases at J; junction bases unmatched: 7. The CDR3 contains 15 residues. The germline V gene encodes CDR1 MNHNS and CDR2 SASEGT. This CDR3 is CASSGLGGLDNEQFF. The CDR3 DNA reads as TGTGCCAGCAGTGGGCTTGGGGGACTAGACAATGAGCAGTTCTTC.

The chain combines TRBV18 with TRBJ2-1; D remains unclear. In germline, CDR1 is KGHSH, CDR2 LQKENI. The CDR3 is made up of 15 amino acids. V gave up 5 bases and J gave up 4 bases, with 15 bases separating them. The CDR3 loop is CASSFLVAIYNEQFF. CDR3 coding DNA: TGTGCCAGCTCATTCCTGGTGGCGATTTACAATGAGCAGTTCTTC.

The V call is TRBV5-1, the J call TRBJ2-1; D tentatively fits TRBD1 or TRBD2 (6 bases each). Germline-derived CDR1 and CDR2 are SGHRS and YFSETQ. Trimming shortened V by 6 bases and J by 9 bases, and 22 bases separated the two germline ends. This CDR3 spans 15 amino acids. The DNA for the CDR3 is TGCGCCAGCATGCCCCTAGGGGGAGGTAGCGGTGAGCAGTTCTTC. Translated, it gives CASMPLGGGSGEQFF.

The CDR3 nucleotides read TGTGCCAGCAGCTTAGATCCCGCGGCCGCGGACTATGGCTACACCTTC. It codes for CASSLDPAAADYGYTF. The genes are TRBV11-2 and TRBJ1-2; no clear D gene. The CDR3 sequence is 16 residues long. The V gene's germline CDR1 is SGHAT and CDR2 FQNNGV. With 0 bases removed from V and 3 bases from J, the gap between germline ends came to 14 bases. The full variable domain, with the rest looked up from reference TRBV11-2 and TRBJ1-2, is EAGVAQSPRYKIIEKRQSVAFWCNPISGHATLYWYQQILGQGPKLLIQFQNNGVVDDSQLPKDRFSAERLKGVDSTLKIQPAKLEDSAVYLCASSLDPAAADYGYTFGSGTRLTVV.

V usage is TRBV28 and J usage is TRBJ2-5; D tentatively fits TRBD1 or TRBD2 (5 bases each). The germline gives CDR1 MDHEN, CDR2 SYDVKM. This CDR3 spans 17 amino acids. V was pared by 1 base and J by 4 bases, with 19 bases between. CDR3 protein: CASSLLGWGKGAETQYF. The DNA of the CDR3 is TGTGCCAGCAGTTTATTGGGATGGGGGAAGGGTGCAGAGACCCAGTACTTC.

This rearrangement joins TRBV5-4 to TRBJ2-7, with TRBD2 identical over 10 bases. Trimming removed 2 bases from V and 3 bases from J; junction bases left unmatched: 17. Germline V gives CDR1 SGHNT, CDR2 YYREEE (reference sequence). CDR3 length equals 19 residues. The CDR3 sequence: CASSFSLVKREGTNYEQYF. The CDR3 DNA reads TGTGCCAGCAGCTTCTCATTAGTCAAGCGGGAGGGCACCAACTACGAGCAGTACTTC.

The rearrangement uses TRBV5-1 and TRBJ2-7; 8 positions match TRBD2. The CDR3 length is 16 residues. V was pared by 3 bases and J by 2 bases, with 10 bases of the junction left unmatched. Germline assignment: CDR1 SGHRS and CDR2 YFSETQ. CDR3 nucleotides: TGCGCCAGCAGCTCGGGGGGGCTAGCGGTAGCCTACGAGCAGTACTTC. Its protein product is CASSSGGLAVAYEQYF.

CDR3 nucleotides: TGTGCCAGCAGTTCGCTACAGGGGGTACGGGAAAAACTGTTTTTT. Its translation: CASSSLQGVREKLFF. The chain recombines TRBV28 with TRBJ1-4, with 8 bases aligning to TRBD1. V was clipped by 4 bases and J by 8 bases; unmatched bases: 9. Germline V lookup: CDR1 MDHEN, CDR2 SYDVKM. The CDR3 is 15 residues long.

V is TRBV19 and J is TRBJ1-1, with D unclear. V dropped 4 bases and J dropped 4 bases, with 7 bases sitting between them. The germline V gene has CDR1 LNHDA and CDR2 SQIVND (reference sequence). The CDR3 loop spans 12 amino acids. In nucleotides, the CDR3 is TGTGCCAGTAGTACTAGCCCCACTGAAGCTTTCTTT. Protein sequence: CASSTSPTEAFF.

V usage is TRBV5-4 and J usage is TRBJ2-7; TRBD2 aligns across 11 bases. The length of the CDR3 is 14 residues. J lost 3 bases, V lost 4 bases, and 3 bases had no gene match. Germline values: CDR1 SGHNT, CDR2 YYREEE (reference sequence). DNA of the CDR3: TGTGCCAGCAGCCCTACTAGCGGGAGCTACGAGCAGTACTTC. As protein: CASSPTSGSYEQYF.

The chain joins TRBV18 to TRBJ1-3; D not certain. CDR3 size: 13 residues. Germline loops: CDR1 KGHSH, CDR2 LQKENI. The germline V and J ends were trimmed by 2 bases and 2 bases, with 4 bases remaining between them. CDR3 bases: TGTGCCAGCTCACCAGTCCCTGGAAACACCATATATTTT. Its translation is CASSPVPGNTIYF.

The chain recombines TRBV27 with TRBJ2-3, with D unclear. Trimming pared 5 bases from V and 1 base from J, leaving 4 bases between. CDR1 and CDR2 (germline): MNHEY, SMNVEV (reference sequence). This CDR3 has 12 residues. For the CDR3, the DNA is TGTGCCAGCAGTCATGGCACAGATACGCAGTATTTT. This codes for CASSHGTDTQYF.

The CDR3 sequence: CASSRNRGAYEQYF. DNA of the CDR3: TGTGCCAGCAGTAGAAACAGGGGTGCCTACGAGCAGTACTTC. The V gene is TRBV27, the J gene TRBJ2-7; 7 positions match TRBD1. The CDR3 sequence is 14 residues long. V was pared by 5 bases and J by 2 bases, with 6 bases of the junction left unmatched. Germline CDR1 and CDR2: MNHEY and SMNVEV (reference sequence).

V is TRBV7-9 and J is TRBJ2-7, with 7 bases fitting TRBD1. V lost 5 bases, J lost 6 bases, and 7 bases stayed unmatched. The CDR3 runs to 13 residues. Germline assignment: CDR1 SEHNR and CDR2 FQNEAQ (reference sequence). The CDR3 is CASSVETGSEQYF. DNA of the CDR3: TGTGCCAGCAGCGTAGAGACAGGGAGCGAGCAGTACTTC.

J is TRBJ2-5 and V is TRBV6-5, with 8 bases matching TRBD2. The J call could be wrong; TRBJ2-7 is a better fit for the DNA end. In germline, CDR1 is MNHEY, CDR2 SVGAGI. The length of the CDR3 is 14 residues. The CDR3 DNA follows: TGTGCCACAACCCCCGGGACTAGAGGTAACGAGCAGTACTTC. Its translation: CATTPGTRGNEQYF.

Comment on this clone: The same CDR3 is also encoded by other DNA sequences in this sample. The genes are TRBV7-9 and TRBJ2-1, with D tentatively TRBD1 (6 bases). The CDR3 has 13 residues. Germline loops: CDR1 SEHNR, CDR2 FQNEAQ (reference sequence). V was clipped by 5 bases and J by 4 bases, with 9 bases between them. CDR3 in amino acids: CASSLGQYNEQFF. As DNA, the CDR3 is TGTGCCAGCAGCCTTGGACAGTACAATGAGCAGTTCTTC.

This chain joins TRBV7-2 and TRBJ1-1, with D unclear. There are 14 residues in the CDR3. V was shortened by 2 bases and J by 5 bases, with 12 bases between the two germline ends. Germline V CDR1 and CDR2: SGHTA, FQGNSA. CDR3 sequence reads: CASSLSSGGTEAFF. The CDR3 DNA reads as TGTGCCAGCAGCTTATCCTCCGGCGGGACTGAAGCTTTCTTT.

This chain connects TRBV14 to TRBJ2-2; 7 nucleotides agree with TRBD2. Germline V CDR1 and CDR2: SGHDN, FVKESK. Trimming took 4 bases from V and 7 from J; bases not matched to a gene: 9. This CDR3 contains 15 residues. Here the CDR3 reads CASSRRERDDGELFF. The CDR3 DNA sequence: TGTGCCAGCAGCCGGCGGGAGCGGGATGACGGGGAGCTGTTTTTT.

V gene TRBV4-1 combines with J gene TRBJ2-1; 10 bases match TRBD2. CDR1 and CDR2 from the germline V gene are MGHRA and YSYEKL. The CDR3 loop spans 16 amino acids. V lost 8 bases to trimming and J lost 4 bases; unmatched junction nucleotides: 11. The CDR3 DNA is TGCGCCAGCCGCCGGAGAGGGACTAGCGAATACAATGAGCAGTTCTTC. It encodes CASRRRGTSEYNEQFF.

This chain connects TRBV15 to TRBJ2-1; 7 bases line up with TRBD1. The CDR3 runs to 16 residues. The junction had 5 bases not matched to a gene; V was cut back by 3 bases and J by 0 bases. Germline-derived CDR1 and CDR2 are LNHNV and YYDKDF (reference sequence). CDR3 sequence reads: CATSRSGQTSYNEQFF. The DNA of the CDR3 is TGTGCCACCAGCAGGTCGGGACAGACCTCCTACAATGAGCAGTTCTTC.

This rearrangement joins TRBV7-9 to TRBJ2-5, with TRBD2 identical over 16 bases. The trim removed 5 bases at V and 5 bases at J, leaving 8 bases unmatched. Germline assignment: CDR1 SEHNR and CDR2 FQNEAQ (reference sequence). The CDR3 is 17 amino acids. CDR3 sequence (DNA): TGTGCCAGCAGCCCGGGGACTAGCGGGAGGGATTCGGAGACCCAGTACTTC. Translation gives CASSPGTSGRDSETQYF.

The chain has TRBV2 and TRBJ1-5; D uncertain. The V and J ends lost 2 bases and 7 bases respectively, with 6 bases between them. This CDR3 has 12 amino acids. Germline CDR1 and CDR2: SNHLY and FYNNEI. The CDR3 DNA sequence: TGTGCCAGCAGTGAAACGGTCCAGCCCCAGCATTTT. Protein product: CASSETVQPQHF.

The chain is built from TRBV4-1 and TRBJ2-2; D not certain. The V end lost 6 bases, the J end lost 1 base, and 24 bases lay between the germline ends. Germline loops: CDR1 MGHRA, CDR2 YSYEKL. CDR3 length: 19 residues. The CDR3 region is CASSPSVVGLTRNTGELFF. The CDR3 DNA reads TGCGCCAGCAGTCCCTCCGTGGTGGGTCTAACTCGGAACACCGGGGAGCTGTTTTTT.

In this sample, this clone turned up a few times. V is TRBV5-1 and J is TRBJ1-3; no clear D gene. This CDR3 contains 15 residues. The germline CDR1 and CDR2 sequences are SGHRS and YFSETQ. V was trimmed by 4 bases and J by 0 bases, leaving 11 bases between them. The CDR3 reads CASSHNGASGNTIYF. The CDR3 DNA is TGCGCCAGCAGCCACAACGGAGCCTCTGGAAACACCATATATTTT.

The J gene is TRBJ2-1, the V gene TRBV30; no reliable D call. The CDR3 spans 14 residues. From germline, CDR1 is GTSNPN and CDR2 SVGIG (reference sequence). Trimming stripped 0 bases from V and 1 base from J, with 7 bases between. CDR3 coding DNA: TGTGCCTGGAGTGTTGGGCAGTCCTACAATGAGCAGTTCTTC. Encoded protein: CAWSVGQSYNEQFF.